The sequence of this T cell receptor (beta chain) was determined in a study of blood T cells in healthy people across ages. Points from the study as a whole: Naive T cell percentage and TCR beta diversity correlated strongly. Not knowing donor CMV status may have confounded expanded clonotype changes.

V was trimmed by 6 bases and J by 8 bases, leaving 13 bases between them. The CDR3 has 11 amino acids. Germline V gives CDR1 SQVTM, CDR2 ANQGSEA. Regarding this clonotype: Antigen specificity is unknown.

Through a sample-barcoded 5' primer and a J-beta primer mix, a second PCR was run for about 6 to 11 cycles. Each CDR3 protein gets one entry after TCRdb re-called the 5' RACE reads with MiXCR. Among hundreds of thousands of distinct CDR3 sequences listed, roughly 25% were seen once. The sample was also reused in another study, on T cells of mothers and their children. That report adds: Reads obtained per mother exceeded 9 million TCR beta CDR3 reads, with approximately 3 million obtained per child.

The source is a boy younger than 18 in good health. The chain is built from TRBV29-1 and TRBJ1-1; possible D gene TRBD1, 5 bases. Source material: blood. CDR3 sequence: CSVGGGNEAFF. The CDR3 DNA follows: TGCAGCGTCGGGGGGGGGAACGAAGCTTTCTTT.